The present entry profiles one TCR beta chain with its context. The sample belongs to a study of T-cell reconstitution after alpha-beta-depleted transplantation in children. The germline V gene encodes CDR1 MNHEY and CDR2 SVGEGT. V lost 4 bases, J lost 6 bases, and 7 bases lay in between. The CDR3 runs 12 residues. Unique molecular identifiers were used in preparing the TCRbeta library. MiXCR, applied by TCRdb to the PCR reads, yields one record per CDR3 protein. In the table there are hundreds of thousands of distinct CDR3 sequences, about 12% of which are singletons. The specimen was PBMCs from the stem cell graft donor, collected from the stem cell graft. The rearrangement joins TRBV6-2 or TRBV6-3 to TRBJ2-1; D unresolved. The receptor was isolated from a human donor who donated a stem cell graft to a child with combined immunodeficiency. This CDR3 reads CASSSRSNEQFF. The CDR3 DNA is TGTGCCAGCAGTTCTCGTAGCAATGAGCAGTTCTTC.